This T cell receptor (beta chain) was profiled in a study of T cell repertoires in cytomegalovirus infection. MiXCR, applied by TCRdb to the reads, yields one record per CDR3 protein. The profile shows approximately 1,000,000 distinct CDR3 sequences, around 30% of them singletons. CDR1 MNHNS and CDR2 SASEGT come from the germline V gene. CDR3 length: 14 amino acids. Trimming cost V 3 bases and J 3 bases, with 11 bases left between them. This clonotype was counted between two and nine times. Its specificity is unknown. The sample consisted of cultured CD8+ T cells from PBMCs, taken from culture after CMV antigen stimulation. The TCR comes from a human donor in good health (CMV status not recorded). Some clones in this sample may be carry-over from other donors' samples. The chain employs TRBV6-1 and TRBJ1-1; weak D call: TRBD1 (5 bases). CDR3 region: CASSEGDSDTEAFF. The CDR3 region has the DNA TGTGCCAGCAGTGAGGGAGACAGCGACACTGAAGCTTTCTTT.